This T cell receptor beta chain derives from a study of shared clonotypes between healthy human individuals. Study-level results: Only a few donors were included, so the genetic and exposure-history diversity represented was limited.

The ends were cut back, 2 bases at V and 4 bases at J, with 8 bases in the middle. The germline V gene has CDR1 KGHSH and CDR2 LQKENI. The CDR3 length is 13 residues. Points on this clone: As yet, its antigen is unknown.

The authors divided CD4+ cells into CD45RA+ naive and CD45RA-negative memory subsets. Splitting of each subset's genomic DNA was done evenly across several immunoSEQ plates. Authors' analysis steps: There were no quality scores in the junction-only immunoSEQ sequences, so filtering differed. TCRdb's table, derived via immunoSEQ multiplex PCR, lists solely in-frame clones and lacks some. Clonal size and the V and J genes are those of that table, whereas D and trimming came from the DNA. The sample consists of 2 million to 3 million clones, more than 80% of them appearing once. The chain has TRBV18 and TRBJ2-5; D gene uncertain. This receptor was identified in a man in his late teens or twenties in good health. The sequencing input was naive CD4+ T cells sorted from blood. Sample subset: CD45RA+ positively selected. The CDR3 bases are TGTGCCAGCTCACCAGTTTTTACAGAGACCCAGTACTTC. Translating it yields CASSPVFTETQYF.